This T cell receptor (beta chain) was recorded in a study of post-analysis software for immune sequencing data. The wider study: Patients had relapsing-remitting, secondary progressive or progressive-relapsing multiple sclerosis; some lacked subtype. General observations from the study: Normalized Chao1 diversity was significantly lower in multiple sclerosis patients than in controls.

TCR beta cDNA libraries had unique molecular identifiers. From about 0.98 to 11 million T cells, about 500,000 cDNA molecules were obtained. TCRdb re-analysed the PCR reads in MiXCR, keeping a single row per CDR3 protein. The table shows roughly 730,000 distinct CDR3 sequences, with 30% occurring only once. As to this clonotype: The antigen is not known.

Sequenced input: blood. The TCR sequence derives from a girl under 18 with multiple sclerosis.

CDR3 loop: CASSQETTSGTNTQYF. The CDR3 DNA follows: TGTGCCAGCAGCCAAGAAACAACTAGCGGGACTAATACGCAGTATTTT. The chain is built from TRBV3-1 and TRBJ2-3, with TRBD2 matching over 10 bases. Germline trimming cut 0 bases from V and 7 bases from J; bases unmatched to any gene: 7. The CDR3 loop spans 16 amino acids. Germline V gives CDR1 LGHDT, CDR2 YNNKEL (reference sequence).